The rows below give T cell receptor beta chains drawn from one sample of a study of control samples from healthy donors and cancer patients. Produced via immunoSEQ multiplex PCR; TCRdb's table is partial and in-frame only. The sample comprises about 170,000 clones, roughly 91% of which are singletons, and roughly 1.6% rests with the top ten. The sequencing input was blood. These receptor sequences come from a woman in her twenties or thirties in good health. Both conserved end residues are part of each CDR3. Fields, in order: J gene, D gene, V gene, clone size, CDR3 length, CDR3 protein, CDR3 DNA. D genes are given only for firm matches. Clone size is shown for a subset of rows, as once, few, many or a class of expanded clone.

j_gene: TRBJ2-1; d_gene: TRBD2; v_gene: TRBV7-9; abundance: NA; len: 14; CDR3aa: CASSLSSGRGEQFF; CDR3nt: TGTGCCAGCAGCTTAAGTAGCGGGAGGGGTGAGCAGTTCTTC
j_gene: TRBJ1-2; d_gene: TRBD1; v_gene: TRBV7-8; abundance: NA; len: 15; CDR3aa: CASSARDRGNGGYTF; CDR3nt: TGTGCCAGCAGCGCCCGGGACAGGGGGAATGGAGGCTACACCTTC
j_gene: TRBJ2-7; d_gene: NA; v_gene: TRBV14; abundance: once; len: 14; CDR3aa: CASSPISRSYEQYF; CDR3nt: TGTGCCAGCAGCCCAATTAGCAGATCCTACGAGCAGTACTTC
j_gene: TRBJ1-1; d_gene: TRBD1; v_gene: TRBV28; abundance: NA; len: 18; CDR3aa: CASSLVMGDRWVKNEAFF; CDR3nt: TGTGCCAGCAGTTTAGTGATGGGGGACAGGTGGGTAAAGAATGAAGCTTTCTTT
j_gene: TRBJ2-2; d_gene: NA; v_gene: TRBV7-2; abundance: NA; len: 16; CDR3aa: CASSFWGRSNTGELFF; CDR3nt: TGTGCCAGCAGCTTCTGGGGCCGCTCAAACACCGGGGAGCTGTTTTTT
j_gene: TRBJ2-5; d_gene: TRBD2; v_gene: TRBV7-2; abundance: NA; len: 14; CDR3aa: CASSLLRGGETQYF; CDR3nt: TGTGCCAGCAGCTTACTTCGGGGGGGGGAGACCCAGTACTTC
j_gene: TRBJ2-1; d_gene: NA; v_gene: TRBV11-2; abundance: NA; len: 14; CDR3aa: CASSSRDTYNEQFF; CDR3nt: TGTGCCAGCAGCTCCCGGGACACATACAATGAGCAGTTCTTC
j_gene: TRBJ2-7; d_gene: NA; v_gene: TRBV3-1/TRBV3-2; abundance: NA; len: 13; CDR3aa: CASSPTGTYEQYF; CDR3nt: TGTGCCAGCAGCCCGACGGGAACCTACGAGCAGTACTTC
j_gene: TRBJ2-7; d_gene: NA; v_gene: TRBV25-1; abundance: few; len: 14; CDR3aa: CASTITESSYEQYF; CDR3nt: TGTGCCAGCACTATAACAGAGAGCTCCTACGAGCAGTACTTC
j_gene: TRBJ1-2; d_gene: TRBD1; v_gene: TRBV6-5; abundance: NA; len: 13; CDR3aa: CASKRTGGYGYTF; CDR3nt: TGTGCCAGCAAGAGGACAGGGGGCTATGGCTACACCTTC
j_gene: TRBJ1-1; d_gene: NA; v_gene: TRBV5-1; abundance: NA; len: 13; CDR3aa: CASSLVGDTEAFF; CDR3nt: TGCGCCAGCAGCTTGGTAGGGGACACTGAAGCTTTCTTT
j_gene: TRBJ1-6; d_gene: NA; v_gene: TRBV5-6; abundance: NA; len: 14; CDR3aa: CASSLAGGNSPLHF; CDR3nt: TGTGCCAGCAGCTTGGCGGGTGGGAATTCACCCCTCCACTTT
j_gene: TRBJ2-1; d_gene: NA; v_gene: TRBV5-1; abundance: NA; len: 12; CDR3aa: CASSLAANEQFF; CDR3nt: TGCGCCAGCAGCTTGGCAGCCAATGAGCAGTTCTTC
j_gene: TRBJ2-7; d_gene: TRBD2; v_gene: TRBV30; abundance: NA; len: 13; CDR3aa: CAWSGGRRYEQYF; CDR3nt: TGTGCCTGGAGTGGCGGGAGGAGGTACGAGCAGTACTTC